This T cell receptor (beta chain) was profiled in a study of T-cell reconstitution after alpha-beta-depleted transplantation in children (dated by TCRdb to about 2016). The study in broad terms: Using TCR repertoire profiling, the study followed T-cell immune reconstitution in a quantitative way in children after TCRalphabeta/CD19-depleted allogeneic hematopoietic cell transplantation.

The method behind the library was PCR. The run used an Illumina HiSeq 2500. Molecular barcoding was employed in the preparation of TCR libraries, with unique molecular identifiers being used to normalize TCRbeta repertoire quantification. The public reads were reprocessed in TCRdb via fastp at Q25 and MiXCR, keeping in-frame beta chains. Each CDR3 protein appears once, grouped with its most common genes and DNA. Recorded for this sample are 450,000 to 600,000 distinct CDR3 sequences; about 31% of them occurred a single time. The biggest ten clones account for around 2.5% of the sample. A note on this clonotype: No antigen is known for it. The input lacks base qualities; no much larger clone sits a single base away.

This clonotype was obtained from a human donor who donated a stem cell graft to a child with aplastic anemia. Sample: PBMCs from the stem cell graft donor, taken from the stem cell graft.

The nucleotides are TGCAGTGCTAGTAGACAGGATAATGAAAAACTGTTTTTT. Its amino acids are CSASRQDNEKLFF. This chain is built from TRBV20-1 and TRBJ1-4; tentative D gene TRBD1, with 6 bases matching. The germline V gene (reference sequence) specifies DFQATT as CDR1 and SNEGSKA as CDR2. There are 13 amino acids in the CDR3, from cysteine to phenylalanine inclusive. Kept here is only the CDR3 DNA, which spans 39 bases and is read in frame from base 1. V and J are truncated by 3 bases and 4 bases respectively, leaving an intervening sequence of 9 bases.